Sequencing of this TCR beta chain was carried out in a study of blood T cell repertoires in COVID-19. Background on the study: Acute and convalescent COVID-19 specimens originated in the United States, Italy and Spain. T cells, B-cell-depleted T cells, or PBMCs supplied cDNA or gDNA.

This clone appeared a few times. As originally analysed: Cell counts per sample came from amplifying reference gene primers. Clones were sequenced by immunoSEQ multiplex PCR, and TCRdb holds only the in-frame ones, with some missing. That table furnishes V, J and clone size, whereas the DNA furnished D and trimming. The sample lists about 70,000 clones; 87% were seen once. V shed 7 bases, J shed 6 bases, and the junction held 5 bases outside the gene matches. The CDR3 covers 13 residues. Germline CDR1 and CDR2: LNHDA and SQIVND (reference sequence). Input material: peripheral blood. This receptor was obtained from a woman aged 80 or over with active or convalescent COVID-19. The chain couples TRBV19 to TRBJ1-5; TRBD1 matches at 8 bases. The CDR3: CASMGQGAQPQHF. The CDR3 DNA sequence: TGTGCCAGTATGGGCCAGGGGGCTCAGCCCCAGCATTTT.